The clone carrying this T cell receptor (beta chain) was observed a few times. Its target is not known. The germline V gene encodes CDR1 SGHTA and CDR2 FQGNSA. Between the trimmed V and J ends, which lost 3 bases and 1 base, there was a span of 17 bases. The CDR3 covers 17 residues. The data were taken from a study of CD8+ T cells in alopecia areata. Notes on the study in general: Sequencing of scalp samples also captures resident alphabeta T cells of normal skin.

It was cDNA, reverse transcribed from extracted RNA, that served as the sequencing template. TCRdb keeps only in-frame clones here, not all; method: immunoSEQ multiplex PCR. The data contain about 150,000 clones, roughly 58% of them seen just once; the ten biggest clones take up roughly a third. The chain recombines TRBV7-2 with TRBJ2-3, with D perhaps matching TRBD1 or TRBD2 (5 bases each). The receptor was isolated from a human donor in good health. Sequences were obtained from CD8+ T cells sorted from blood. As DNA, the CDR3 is TGTGCCAGCAGCTTTCTGTTCGGGACGGGCGGCACAGATACGCAGTATTTT. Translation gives CASSFLFGTGGTDTQYF.